The clone carrying this TCR beta chain occurred a few times. As yet, its antigen is unknown. These data are taken from a study of blood T cells in healthy people across ages. Notes on the study in general: Older age coincided with a roughly linear decline in TCR beta diversity per million T cells. PBMCs were not sorted, which prevented a conclusive comparison of naive versus antigen-experienced cells. No one knew whether donors had CMV, which possibly confounded expanded clonotype changes.

The CDR3 loop spans 15 amino acids. Germline loops: CDR1 MNHEY, CDR2 SMNVEV (reference sequence). V was shortened by 1 base and J by 6 bases, with 16 bases between the two germline ends. PCR was performed a second time for 7 to 11 cycles using a sample-barcoded 5' primer and a J-beta primer mix. The template-switch adaptor was a 5' adaptor with 12 random nucleotides. It tagged each cDNA molecule. MiXCR was run by TCRdb on the 5' RACE reads, yielding one entry per CDR3 protein. This sample has approximately 1.5 million distinct CDR3 sequences; about 31% occur once, and the top ten carry about 11%. This TCR derives from a woman aged 25 to 45 in good health. The genes are TRBV27 and TRBJ2-7, with TRBD2 as a possible D gene (6 bases). Material for sequencing was blood. CDR3 DNA: TGTGCCAGCAGTTTATTCGTCGGGGGAAAGTTCGAGCAGTACTTC. This codes for CASSLFVGGKFEQYF.